The clone carrying this T cell receptor beta chain appeared a few times. Its specificity is not known. These data come from a study of T cell responses to AZD1222 COVID-19 vaccine. Study-level results: Spike-specific TCR breadth and depth went up after people got two AZD1222 doses.

Libraries were prepared by immunoSEQ multiplex PCR; TCRdb keeps only in-frame clonotypes and omits some of them. The table records 120,000 or so clones, 75% to 95% of them present only once. CDR3 length: 12 residues. The V gene lost 4 bases and the J gene lost 13 bases, with 11 bases spanning the gap. From germline, CDR1 is LGHNA and CDR2 YSLEER. This chain joins TRBV4-3 and TRBJ1-6; tentatively, D is TRBD1 (6 bases). This TCR came from an adult who received the MenACWY meningococcal vaccine as a control. The sample was peripheral blood, taken 28 days after the second dose of the MenACWY control vaccine. The CDR3 loop is CASSLSGAPLHF. The CDR3 coding sequence is TGCGCCAGCAGCCTTTCAGGGGCGCCCCTCCACTTT.